A selection of T cell receptor beta chains follows, all from one sample in a study of T cell repertoires in cytomegalovirus infection. A single record per CDR3 protein comes from TCRdb applying MiXCR to the reads. The sample gives 900,000 to 950,000 distinct CDR3 sequences, approximately 30% of which show up once; around 15% is in the top ten. Their antigens remain unidentified. This specimen consisted of cultured CD8+ T cells from PBMCs, obtained from culture after CMV antigen stimulation. These receptors all stem from a human donor in good health (CMV status not recorded). Some clones in this sample may be carry-over from other donors' samples. Each CDR3 is given with its conserved first and last residue. The D gene is left open where the match is weak. Rows may omit the clone size; those that give it use once, few, many or a size class.

d_call: TRBD1
v_call: TRBV13
j_call: TRBJ2-7
clone_size: few
cdr3_nt: TGTGCCAGCAGCTTAGGCGCCGGACAGGCGAACGAGCAGTACTTC
cdr3_aa: CASSLGAGQANEQYF

d_call: TRBD2
v_call: TRBV7-9
j_call: TRBJ2-3
clone_size: -
cdr3_nt: TGTGCCAGCACGCCAGCGGGGTTTATCTCAGATACGCAGTATTTT
cdr3_aa: CASTPAGFISDTQYF

d_call: TRBD2
v_call: TRBV27
j_call: TRBJ2-7
clone_size: -
cdr3_nt: TGTGCCAGCAGCTCCTCGGCGGGGGAGGTCTACGAGCAGTACTTC
cdr3_aa: CASSSSAGEVYEQYF

d_call: -
v_call: TRBV7-6
j_call: TRBJ2-7
clone_size: -
cdr3_nt: TGTGCCAGCAGCTCCGGCCAAGCGTCCAACGAGCAGTACTTC
cdr3_aa: CASSSGQASNEQYF

d_call: TRBD1
v_call: TRBV19
j_call: TRBJ1-6
clone_size: -
cdr3_nt: TGTGCCAGTAGGCGGGACAGGCTCAATTCACCCCTCCACTTT
cdr3_aa: CASRRDRLNSPLHF

d_call: -
v_call: TRBV7-6
j_call: TRBJ1-5
clone_size: -
cdr3_nt: TGTGCCAGCAGCCAGGAACCGGGGACCTTGAACAGGACCCAGCATTTT
cdr3_aa: CASSQEPGTLNRTQHF

d_call: TRBD2
v_call: TRBV20-1
j_call: TRBJ2-1
clone_size: -
cdr3_nt: TGCAGTGCTAGGGGACACCTAGCGGGGGCGAGCTCCTACAATGAGCAGTTCTTC
cdr3_aa: CSARGHLAGASSYNEQFF

d_call: -
v_call: TRBV29-1
j_call: TRBJ2-7
clone_size: -
cdr3_nt: TGCAGCGTTGTCCGGGACGGAGCCTACGAGCAGTACTTC
cdr3_aa: CSVVRDGAYEQYF

d_call: -
v_call: TRBV4-3
j_call: TRBJ2-6
clone_size: few
cdr3_nt: TGCGCCAGCAGCCTGCCGGGTTATGCCGGGGCCAACGTCCTGACTTTC
cdr3_aa: CASSLPGYAGANVLTF

d_call: TRBD2
v_call: TRBV6-1
j_call: TRBJ2-3
clone_size: -
cdr3_nt: TGTGCCAGCAACGAACATGGACTAGCGGGGGATAGCACAGATACGCAGTATTTT
cdr3_aa: CASNEHGLAGDSTDTQYF

d_call: -
v_call: TRBV7-2
j_call: TRBJ2-1
clone_size: -
cdr3_nt: TGTGCCAGCAGCCAGGGGTGGGGGGGCGATCCATGGGAGCAGTTCTTC
cdr3_aa: CASSQGWGGDPWEQFF

d_call: -
v_call: TRBV4-3
j_call: TRBJ2-5
clone_size: -
cdr3_nt: TGCGCCAGCAGCCAGGGACTGCAAGAAGAGACCCAGTACTTC
cdr3_aa: CASSQGLQEETQYF

d_call: -
v_call: TRBV27
j_call: TRBJ1-1
clone_size: few
cdr3_nt: TGTGCCAGCAGTTTACTACCACTGAACACTGAAGCTTTCTTT
cdr3_aa: CASSLLPLNTEAFF

d_call: -
v_call: TRBV7-2
j_call: TRBJ2-5
clone_size: many
cdr3_nt: TGTGCCAGCAGGTCCTCTCCCCTTAAGGCGTCTGAGACCCAGTACTTC
cdr3_aa: CASRSSPLKASETQYF

d_call: -
v_call: TRBV4-1
j_call: TRBJ1-6
clone_size: -
cdr3_nt: TGCGCCAGCAGCCAAGAGACGGGACTCAATAATTCACCCCTCCACTTT
cdr3_aa: CASSQETGLNNSPLHF

d_call: TRBD2
v_call: TRBV2
j_call: TRBJ2-1
clone_size: few
cdr3_nt: TGTGCCAGCATTAGGACTTGGACTAGCGGGGGTCCGTACGGGAATGAGCAGTTCTTC
cdr3_aa: CASIRTWTSGGPYGNEQFF

d_call: TRBD2
v_call: TRBV4-1
j_call: TRBJ2-3
clone_size: -
cdr3_nt: TGCGCCAGCGGCCCGGGTAGCGGGCCCACAGATACGCAGTATTTT
cdr3_aa: CASGPGSGPTDTQYF

d_call: -
v_call: TRBV6-8
j_call: TRBJ1-1
clone_size: -
cdr3_nt: TGTGCCAGCAGCTACGGGGGAGGAGTGGGGTACACTGAAGCTTTCTTT
cdr3_aa: CASSYGGGVGYTEAFF

d_call: TRBD2
v_call: TRBV5-4
j_call: TRBJ2-1
clone_size: -
cdr3_nt: TGTGCCAGCAGCATCGACCTAGCGGGGGTGTTAATTTCCTACAATGAGCAGTTCTTC
cdr3_aa: CASSIDLAGVLISYNEQFF

d_call: -
v_call: TRBV12-3/TRBV12-4
j_call: TRBJ2-1
clone_size: -
cdr3_nt: TGTGCCAGCGGGCGTTACAATGAGCAGTTCTTC
cdr3_aa: CASGRYNEQFF

d_call: -
v_call: TRBV5-5
j_call: TRBJ2-1
clone_size: -
cdr3_nt: TGTGCCAGCAGCTTGACGTGGGGCAATGAGCAGTTCTTC
cdr3_aa: CASSLTWGNEQFF

d_call: -
v_call: TRBV6-5
j_call: TRBJ1-5
clone_size: -
cdr3_nt: TGTGCCAGCAGTTACAAATTAGGGTCGGCGCCCCAGCATTTT
cdr3_aa: CASSYKLGSAPQHF

d_call: TRBD1
v_call: TRBV27
j_call: TRBJ1-5
clone_size: few
cdr3_nt: TGTGCCAGCAGTTTTGGACAGGGAAGTCTGCCCCAGCATTTT
cdr3_aa: CASSFGQGSLPQHF

d_call: TRBD1
v_call: TRBV2
j_call: TRBJ2-5
clone_size: -
cdr3_nt: TGTGCCAGCAGGGGCGAAGGACAGGGGTTAGAGACCCAGTACTTC
cdr3_aa: CASRGEGQGLETQYF

d_call: TRBD2
v_call: TRBV20-1
j_call: TRBJ2-7
clone_size: -
cdr3_nt: TGCAGTGCTAGCCTAGCGGGGGGCCCTTATAGCTCCTACGAGCAGTACTTC
cdr3_aa: CSASLAGGPYSSYEQYF

d_call: TRBD2
v_call: TRBV9
j_call: TRBJ2-3
clone_size: -
cdr3_nt: TGTGCCAGCAGCGTAGAGATTAGCGGGGAAAGCACAGATACGCAGTATTTT
cdr3_aa: CASSVEISGESTDTQYF

d_call: TRBD2
v_call: TRBV7-6
j_call: TRBJ2-3
clone_size: few
cdr3_nt: TGTGCCAGCGGCCGGACTAGCGGGGATACGCAGTATTTT
cdr3_aa: CASGRTSGDTQYF

d_call: -
v_call: TRBV7-2
j_call: TRBJ2-1
clone_size: many
cdr3_nt: TGTGCCAGCAGCCCCGTACCGGCGGGACGCTACAATGAGCAGTTCTTC
cdr3_aa: CASSPVPAGRYNEQFF

d_call: TRBD2
v_call: TRBV18
j_call: TRBJ2-5
clone_size: once
cdr3_nt: TGTGCCAGCTCACCACCGACTAGCAGGGAGACCCAGTACTTC
cdr3_aa: CASSPPTSRETQYF

d_call: -
v_call: TRBV7-2
j_call: TRBJ1-4
clone_size: many
cdr3_nt: TGTGCCAGCAGCTTAGCGGGCAGAGTGGCAACTAATGAAAAACTGTTTTTT
cdr3_aa: CASSLAGRVATNEKLFF

d_call: -
v_call: TRBV27
j_call: TRBJ2-3
clone_size: few
cdr3_nt: TGTGCCAGCAGTTTGTACGGGGCTGACGCAGATACGCAGTATTTT
cdr3_aa: CASSLYGADADTQYF

d_call: TRBD2
v_call: TRBV7-3
j_call: TRBJ2-1
clone_size: -
cdr3_nt: TGTGCCAGCAGCTACCTTCGGCGGGGGGGCAGAAATGAGCAGTTCTTC
cdr3_aa: CASSYLRRGGRNEQFF

d_call: TRBD1
v_call: TRBV7-2
j_call: TRBJ2-5
clone_size: many
cdr3_nt: TGTGCCAGCAGCTTAGATCCAGGGGGCATGGAGACCCAGTACTTC
cdr3_aa: CASSLDPGGMETQYF

d_call: -
v_call: TRBV20-1
j_call: TRBJ2-7
clone_size: -
cdr3_nt: TGCAGTGCTAGATCACCCTCCTACGAGCAGTACTTC
cdr3_aa: CSARSPSYEQYF

d_call: -
v_call: TRBV27
j_call: TRBJ2-7
clone_size: -
cdr3_nt: TGTGCCAGCAGTTTATTTATTCGGGGAGCCTACGAGCAGTACTTC
cdr3_aa: CASSLFIRGAYEQYF

d_call: TRBD2
v_call: TRBV6-2/TRBV6-3
j_call: TRBJ2-3
clone_size: -
cdr3_nt: TGTGCCAGCAGTTACTCGAGTACCGGGACTAGCGGGGACCTTTTACGCGCAGATACGCAGTATTTT
cdr3_aa: CASSYSSTGTSGDLLRADTQYF

d_call: -
v_call: TRBV19
j_call: TRBJ2-1
clone_size: -
cdr3_nt: TGTGCCAGTAGTACCCTCTCGACAGGGAGGGTCAATGAGCAGTTCTTC
cdr3_aa: CASSTLSTGRVNEQFF

d_call: -
v_call: TRBV27
j_call: TRBJ2-1
clone_size: many
cdr3_nt: TGTGCCAGCAGTTTAATTTACGTTGGGGTCAATGAGCAGTTCTTC
cdr3_aa: CASSLIYVGVNEQFF

d_call: -
v_call: TRBV6-1
j_call: TRBJ2-1
clone_size: few
cdr3_nt: TGTGCCAGCACCGACGGATACAGCTCCTACAATGAGCAGTTCTTC
cdr3_aa: CASTDGYSSYNEQFF

d_call: TRBD1
v_call: TRBV5-5
j_call: TRBJ2-2
clone_size: -
cdr3_nt: TGTGCCAGCAGCTACAGGGGGCCTGGGACCGGGGAGCTGTTTTTT
cdr3_aa: CASSYRGPGTGELFF

d_call: -
v_call: TRBV12-3/TRBV12-4
j_call: TRBJ2-5
clone_size: -
cdr3_nt: TGTGCCAGCAGTTCGGATGGACGGGAGTCGGGCGAAGAGACCCAGTACTTC
cdr3_aa: CASSSDGRESGEETQYF

d_call: TRBD2
v_call: TRBV2
j_call: TRBJ2-7
clone_size: -
cdr3_nt: TGTGCCAGCAAAGAACTAGCGGGGCCCTCCTACGAGCAGTACTTC
cdr3_aa: CASKELAGPSYEQYF

d_call: -
v_call: TRBV7-8
j_call: TRBJ1-2
clone_size: many
cdr3_nt: TGTGCCAGCAGCTTGTCAACGTCCTATCTCTATGGCTACACCTTC
cdr3_aa: CASSLSTSYLYGYTF

d_call: -
v_call: TRBV7-9
j_call: TRBJ2-6
clone_size: many
cdr3_nt: TGTGCCAGCAGCATCTTCATACCCGTGTCCGGGGCCAACGTCCTGACTTTC
cdr3_aa: CASSIFIPVSGANVLTF

d_call: TRBD1
v_call: TRBV4-2
j_call: TRBJ2-1
clone_size: few
cdr3_nt: TGTGCCAGCAGCCCCCAGGGGGATTCTTACAATGAGCAGTTCTTC
cdr3_aa: CASSPQGDSYNEQFF

d_call: -
v_call: TRBV19
j_call: TRBJ2-3
clone_size: -
cdr3_nt: TGTGCCAGTACCCCCAGCGCGGTTCCCTATGGAGATACGCAGTATTTT
cdr3_aa: CASTPSAVPYGDTQYF

d_call: -
v_call: TRBV9
j_call: TRBJ1-1
clone_size: -
cdr3_nt: TGTGCCAGCAGCGTAGGACAAGGAATCATGAACACTGAAGCTTTCTTT
cdr3_aa: CASSVGQGIMNTEAFF

d_call: -
v_call: TRBV5-4
j_call: TRBJ2-1
clone_size: few
cdr3_nt: TGTGCCAGCAGCTTGGAGGTGGGAAGGTACAATGAGCAGTTCTTC
cdr3_aa: CASSLEVGRYNEQFF

d_call: -
v_call: TRBV7-6
j_call: TRBJ1-6
clone_size: many
cdr3_nt: TGTGCCAGCAGCTCGCGACAGGATTATAATTCACCCCTCCACTTT
cdr3_aa: CASSSRQDYNSPLHF

d_call: -
v_call: TRBV5-1
j_call: TRBJ1-2
clone_size: few
cdr3_nt: TGCGCCAGCAGCTCGTACCCAGGGGCGCGCGGCTACACCTTC
cdr3_aa: CASSSYPGARGYTF

d_call: TRBD1
v_call: TRBV7-9
j_call: TRBJ2-1
clone_size: -
cdr3_nt: TGTGCCAGCAGCTCTTTCCGGGACAGGGAAAACAATGAGCAGTTCTTC
cdr3_aa: CASSSFRDRENNEQFF

d_call: -
v_call: TRBV6-8
j_call: TRBJ1-2
clone_size: -
cdr3_nt: TGTGCCAGCAGTTACGGGACGGACGATGGCTACACCTTC
cdr3_aa: CASSYGTDDGYTF

d_call: -
v_call: TRBV7-3
j_call: TRBJ2-5
clone_size: -
cdr3_nt: TGTGCCAGCAGCCCCGGACTTCGGACCCAGTACTTC
cdr3_aa: CASSPGLRTQYF

d_call: -
v_call: TRBV6-2/TRBV6-3
j_call: TRBJ1-3
clone_size: few
cdr3_nt: TGTGCCAGCAGTTACTCGGGGGCAGGAGCTGGAAACACCATATATTTT
cdr3_aa: CASSYSGAGAGNTIYF